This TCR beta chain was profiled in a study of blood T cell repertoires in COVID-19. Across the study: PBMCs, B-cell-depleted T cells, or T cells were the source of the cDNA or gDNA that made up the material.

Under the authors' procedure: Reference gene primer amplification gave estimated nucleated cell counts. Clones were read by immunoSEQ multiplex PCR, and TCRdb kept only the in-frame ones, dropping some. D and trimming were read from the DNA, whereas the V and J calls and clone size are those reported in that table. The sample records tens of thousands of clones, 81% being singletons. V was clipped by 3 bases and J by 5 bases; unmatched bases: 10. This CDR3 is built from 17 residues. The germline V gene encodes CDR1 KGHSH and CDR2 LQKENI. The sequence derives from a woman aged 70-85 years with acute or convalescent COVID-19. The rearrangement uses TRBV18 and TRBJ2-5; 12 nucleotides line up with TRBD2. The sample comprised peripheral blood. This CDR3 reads CASSPSPSGGASETQYF. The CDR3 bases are TGTGCCAGCTCACCGTCCCCTAGCGGGGGGGCGAGTGAGACCCAGTACTTC.